This T cell receptor beta chain was identified during a study of blood T cell repertoires in COVID-19. For the study at large: The study drew acute and convalescent COVID-19 samples from the United States, Italy and Spain. PBMCs, B-cell-depleted T cells, or T cells provided the cDNA or gDNA that made up the material.

V lost 2 bases, J lost 7 bases, and 5 bases stayed unmatched. The CDR3 is made up of 14 amino acids. Germline CDR1 is MNHEY and CDR2 is SMNVEV (reference sequence). This table comes from immunoSEQ multiplex PCR, and its TCRdb copy is limited to in-frame clones, with some not included. This table holds around 58,000 clones, 80% to 95% found once. What was sequenced was peripheral blood. The chain couples TRBV27 to TRBJ2-1; 7 nucleotides match TRBD2. The sequence was obtained from a human donor with active COVID-19. The donor label of this sample is uncertain. As DNA, the CDR3 is TGTGCCAGCAGTTTAGGACGCGGGAGAAATGAGCAGTTCTTC. Protein: CASSLGRGRNEQFF.